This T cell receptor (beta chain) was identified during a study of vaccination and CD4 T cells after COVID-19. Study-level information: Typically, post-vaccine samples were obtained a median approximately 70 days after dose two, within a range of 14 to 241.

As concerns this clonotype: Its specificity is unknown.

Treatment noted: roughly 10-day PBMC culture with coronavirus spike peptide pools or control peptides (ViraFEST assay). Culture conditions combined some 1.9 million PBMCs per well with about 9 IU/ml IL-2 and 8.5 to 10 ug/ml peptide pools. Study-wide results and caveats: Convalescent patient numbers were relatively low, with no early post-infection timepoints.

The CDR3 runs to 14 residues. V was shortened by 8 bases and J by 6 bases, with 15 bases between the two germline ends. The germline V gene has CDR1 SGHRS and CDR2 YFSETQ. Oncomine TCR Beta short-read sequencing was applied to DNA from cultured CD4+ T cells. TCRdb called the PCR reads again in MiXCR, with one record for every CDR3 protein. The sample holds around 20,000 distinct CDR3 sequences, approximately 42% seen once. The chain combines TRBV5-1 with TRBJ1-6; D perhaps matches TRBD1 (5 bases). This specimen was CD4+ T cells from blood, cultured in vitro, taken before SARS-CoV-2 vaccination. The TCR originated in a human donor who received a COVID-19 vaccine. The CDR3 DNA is TGCGCCAGTACCTTGGGGGAAGGTAATTCACCCCTCCACTTT. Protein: CASTLGEGNSPLHF.